The 16 T cell receptor beta chains below all came from one sample that was sequenced in a study of graft-versus-host responses after intestinal transplantation. This table comes from immunoSEQ multiplex PCR, and its TCRdb copy is limited to in-frame clones, with some not included. The sample includes over 90,000 clones, roughly 91% seen only once; the top ten take about 0.18%. These TCRs are of unknown antigen specificity. The sample was unstimulated CD4+ T cells sorted from spleen or lymph node cells, taken before transplant. The receptor source for this set is a human donor who was the organ donor for an intestinal transplant.

The chain couples TRBV9 to TRBJ2-5; 7 bases line up with TRBD1. The assigned J gene may be wrong: the sequence end matches TRBJ2-7 better. Germline lookup yields CDR1 SGDLS and CDR2 YYNGEE. The CDR3 totals 15 residues. Written as DNA, the CDR3 is TGTGCCAGCAGCCCGTGGGGACAGAGCTCCTACGAGCAGTACTTC. This sequence encodes CASSPWGQSSYEQYF.

The rearrangement uses TRBV7-2 and TRBJ2-3; no definite D call. The V and J ends lost 5 bases and 10 bases respectively, with 13 bases between them. CDR3 length: 12 amino acids. Germline V gene lookup returns CDR1 SGHTA and CDR2 FQGNSA. CDR3 residues: CASSVPPRAQYF. The CDR3 nucleotides are TGTGCCAGCAGCGTCCCGCCCCGGGCGCAGTATTTT. Together with reference TRBV7-2 and TRBJ2-3, the CDR3 gives the full variable domain: GAGVSQSPSNKVTEKGKDVELRCDPISGHTALYWYRQSLGQGLEFLIYFQGNSAPDKSGLPSDRFSAERTGGSVSTLTIQRTQQEDSAVYLCASSVPPRAQYFGPGTRLTVL.

This clone has just one count. The gene calls are TRBV5-1 and TRBJ2-1, with D tentatively TRBD2 (6 bases). Trimming cost V 2 bases and J 10 bases, with 16 bases left between them. The CDR3 sequence is 14 residues long. Germline V CDR1 and CDR2: SGHRS, YFSETQ. The CDR3 here is CASSLEGRMGEQFF. The CDR3 nucleotides read TGCGCCAGCAGCTTAGAGGGGAGGATGGGGGAGCAGTTCTTC.

The gene calls are TRBV18 and TRBJ2-5, with a tentative D call TRBD1 (7 bases). The V and J ends lost 3 bases and 5 bases respectively, with 22 bases between them. CDR3 length equals 17 residues. CDR1 and CDR2 (germline): KGHSH, LQKENI. The CDR3 here is CASSPLPHRGLRETQYF. As DNA, the CDR3 is TGTGCCAGCTCACCCCTGCCTCACAGGGGACTTAGGGAGACCCAGTACTTC.

The V call is TRBV5-4, the J call TRBJ2-7, with 11 bases aligning to TRBD1. The CDR3 loop spans 17 amino acids. The germline V gene encodes CDR1 SGHNT and CDR2 YYREEE (reference sequence). V trimming: 4 bases; J trimming: 4 bases; junction bases outside the gene matches: 13. In DNA form, the CDR3 reads TGTGCCAGCAGCCCAGCGGACAGGGGGCTTGCTGGATACGAGCAGTACTTC. Protein product: CASSPADRGLAGYEQYF.

J is TRBJ2-5 and V is TRBV12-5; D possibly corresponds to TRBD2 (6 bases). V lost 8 bases and J lost 3, with 10 bases in between. The germline gives CDR1 LGHNT, CDR2 FRNRAP. The CDR3 has 12 amino acids. The CDR3, as DNA: TGTGCTAGTCTTGGCGGGGAAGAGACCCAGTACTTC. It translates to CASLGGEETQYF.

The chain links TRBV5-1 to TRBJ1-5; D may be TRBD1 (5 bases). Germline-derived CDR1 and CDR2 are SGHRS and YFSETQ. V lost 1 base and J 5 bases, leaving 13 bases between the germline ends. There are 15 residues in the CDR3. The CDR3 DNA is TGCGCCAGCAGCTTGACAGGATATGCGCATCAGCCCCAGCATTTT. Translating gives CASSLTGYAHQPQHF.

This clone was seen a single time. The chain recombines TRBV2 with TRBJ2-1, with D possibly being TRBD1 (5 bases). This CDR3 comprises 15 residues. In germline, CDR1 is SNHLY, CDR2 FYNNEI. Trimming left V 7 bases short and J 2 bases short, with 15 bases between. CDR3 in DNA: TGTGCCAGCACCGACGTCAGACAGACCTACAATGAGCAGTTCTTC. Translating gives CASTDVRQTYNEQFF.

V is TRBV18 and J is TRBJ1-4; D might be TRBD1 (5 bases). CDR1 is KGHSH and CDR2 is LQKENI in the germline V gene. This CDR3 comprises 15 residues. Trimming removed 3 bases from V and 7 bases from J, with 15 bases in between. The CDR3 protein is CASSPGGTSTEKLFF. In DNA form, the CDR3 reads TGTGCCAGCTCACCGGGGGGGACGTCTACTGAAAAACTGTTTTTT.

The CDR3 loop is CASSLLGGGSPLYEQYF. The CDR3, as DNA: TGTGCCAGCAGCTTGTTGGGCGGGGGAAGCCCACTCTACGAGCAGTACTTC. The chain has TRBV5-6 and TRBJ2-7, with TRBD2 identical over 7 bases. Unmatched junction bases numbered 13, after V lost 1 base and J lost 3 bases. The length of the CDR3 is 17 residues. CDR1 and CDR2 (germline): SGHDT, YYEEEE.

This CDR3 reads CASSMGNRGYEQYF. Written as DNA, the CDR3 is TGTGCCAGTAGTATGGGGAATCGGGGCTACGAGCAGTACTTC. This chain links TRBV19 with TRBJ2-7; maybe TRBD2 (5 bases). CDR3 length equals 14 residues. Germline CDR1 and CDR2: LNHDA and SQIVND (reference sequence). The V end was cut by 3 bases, the J end by 3 bases, with 12 bases between.

The V call is TRBV9, the J call TRBJ2-7, with TRBD2 as a possible D gene (5 bases). V was pared by 7 bases and J by 6 bases, with 14 bases between. This CDR3 contains 12 residues. The germline CDR1 and CDR2 sequences are SGDLS and YYNGEE. The CDR3 loop is CASSPRGGEQYF. CDR3 DNA sequence: TGTGCCAGCTCCCCCCGAGGAGGCGAGCAGTACTTC.

The CDR3 loop is CASTFGTLTGETQYF. The CDR3 bases are TGTGCCAGCACCTTTGGGACACTCACAGGGGAGACCCAGTACTTC. This sequence joins TRBV7-2 and TRBJ2-5; D is perhaps TRBD1 (6 bases). The CDR3 runs to 15 residues. CDR1 SGHTA and CDR2 FQGNSA come from the germline V gene. V lost 7 bases to trimming and J lost 5 bases, with 20 bases between them.

The chain recombines TRBV7-3 with TRBJ2-5; TRBD1 agrees at 7 bases. The CDR3 is made up of 17 amino acids. The V gene end was trimmed by 3 bases and the J gene end by 4 bases; junction bases not matched to a gene: 14. The V gene's germline CDR1 is SGHTA and CDR2 FQGTGA. CDR3 residues: CASSFQQGPRTGETQYF. The CDR3 nucleotides are TGTGCCAGCAGCTTTCAACAGGGGCCTAGGACTGGAGAGACCCAGTACTTC.

This chain uses TRBV5-1 with TRBJ2-5; 12 nucleotides line up with TRBD2. CDR3 size: 18 residues. V shed 4 bases, J shed 2 bases, and the junction held 12 bases outside the gene matches. Germline V gene lookup returns CDR1 SGHRS and CDR2 YFSETQ. The CDR3, as DNA: TGCGCCAGCAGCGCTAGACTAGCGGGGGCACCCTCTCAAGAGACCCAGTACTTC. Translated, it gives CASSARLAGAPSQETQYF.

The rearrangement links TRBV2 to TRBJ2-2; 11 nucleotides agree with TRBD2. The CDR3 totals 13 residues. J lost 10 bases, V lost 8 bases, and 6 bases had no gene match. In germline, CDR1 is SNHLY, CDR2 FYNNEI. The CDR3 is CASSASGGPELFF. DNA for the CDR3: TGTGCCAGCTCCGCTAGCGGGGGGCCGGAGCTGTTTTTT.